These 20 T cell receptor beta chains came from one sample sequenced in a study of CD8+CD57+ T cells in acquired aplastic anemia. Using genomic DNA as the template, TCR beta VDJ and CDR3 profiling was carried out. One entry per CDR3 protein results from TCRdb running MiXCR on the reads. The table lists approximately 270,000 distinct CDR3 sequences, 55% to 65% of them singletons, with 8% in the top ten. Sequenced: sorted CD4+, CD8+, or CD8+CD57+ T cells (not recorded which) from PBMCs. Receptor source: a human donor with severe aplastic anemia or a healthy control (not recorded which).

CDR3 nucleotides: TGTGCCAGCAGTTACTCCGGCGCTAGCGGCCAAGAGACCCAGTACTTC. Protein product: CASSYSGASGQETQYF. V gene TRBV2 combines with J gene TRBJ2-5, with 7 bases aligning to TRBD2. Germline values: CDR1 SNHLY, CDR2 FYNNEI. This CDR3 region has 16 residues. Trimming took 5 bases from V and 1 from J; bases not matched to a gene: 10.

A word on this clonotype: A read error may account for a junction end that differs from germline. V is TRBV28 and J is TRBJ1-1; D unresolved. CDR3 length: 11 amino acids. Germline assignment: CDR1 MDHEN and CDR2 SYDVKM. The CDR3 nucleotides are TGTGCCTGCAGACTGAACACTGAAGCTTTCTTT. Protein: CACRLNTEAFF.

The V and J genes are TRBV7-3 and TRBJ1-2, with D perhaps matching TRBD1 (6 bases). The CDR3 has 15 residues. The germline V gene encodes CDR1 SGHTA and CDR2 FQGTGA. Trimming shortened V by 4 bases and J by 3 bases, and 15 bases separated the two germline ends. CDR3 coding DNA: TGTGCCAGCAGCTCACCGGGGGCTCTGGACTATGGCTACACCTTC. Protein sequence: CASSSPGALDYGYTF.

V and J are TRBV6-6 and TRBJ1-1, with 8 bases identical to TRBD1. In germline, CDR1 is MNHNY, CDR2 SVGAGI (reference sequence). The V and J ends lost 6 bases and 11 bases, in that order; junction bases with no gene match: 8. The CDR3 spans 12 residues. The CDR3: CASRGRTGWAFF. CDR3 bases: TGTGCCAGCAGGGGTCGGACAGGGTGGGCTTTCTTT.

On this clonotype itself: The CDR3 carries no conserved terminal phenylalanine or tryptophan, so it likely arises from a read error. The limits of the CDR3 on the DNA are not certain, so only TCRdb's listed CDR3 is given. The V call is TRBV7-3, the J call TRBJ2-2; the D segment call TRBD1 is taken from the table without a DNA check. The germline gives CDR1 SGHTA, CDR2 FQGTGA. The CDR3 is made up of 15 amino acids, end residues included. CDR3 loop: CASSFDRGEHRGAVV.

CDR3 DNA sequence: TGTGCCACCAGCAGCGACGGATTTGGAAACACCATATATTTT. Residues: CATSSDGFGNTIYF. This chain uses TRBV15 with TRBJ1-3; D is unclear. CDR3 size: 14 residues. Germline CDR1 and CDR2: LNHNV and YYDKDF (reference sequence). V was trimmed by 3 bases and J by 3 bases, leaving 9 bases between them.

As concerns this clonotype: Mismatch with germline at one junction end may stem from a read error. The J gene is TRBJ2-3, the V gene TRBV5-1; D is ambiguous. The V gene's germline CDR1 is SGHRS and CDR2 YFSETQ. CDR3 size: 12 residues. CDR3 region: CASSPGSDTQYF. The CDR3 DNA is TGTGCCAGTAGCCCTGGGTCCGATACGCAGTATTTT.

J is TRBJ2-5 and V is TRBV20-1; TRBD1 matches at 11 bases. The V and J ends lost 3 bases and 1 base, in that order; junction bases with no gene match: 1. The CDR3 has 14 residues. CDR1 and CDR2 (germline): DFQATT, SNEGSKA (reference sequence). Here the CDR3 reads CSARGTGGQETQYF. DNA of the CDR3: TGCAGTGCTAGGGGGACAGGGGGCCAAGAGACCCAGTACTTC.

The table lists this clonotype with a count of one. The chain employs TRBV20-1 and TRBJ2-5; possibly TRBD1 for D (6 bases). The CDR3 loop spans 15 amino acids. The ends were cut back, 5 bases at V and 1 base at J, with 17 bases in the middle. The germline V gene has CDR1 DFQATT and CDR2 SNEGSKA (reference sequence). In DNA form, the CDR3 reads TGCAGTGCTCCTCTGGACAGTTTTACCCAAGAGACCCAGTACTTC. Translating gives CSAPLDSFTQETQYF.

The rearrangement links TRBV20-1 to TRBJ2-3; 9 bases align to TRBD2. V was clipped by 6 bases and J by 3 bases; unmatched bases: 13. The CDR3 totals 16 residues. Looked up from germline, CDR1 is DFQATT and CDR2 is SNEGSKA (reference sequence). The CDR3 spells CSASSVAGVRTDTQYF. CDR3 DNA sequence: TGCAGTGCCAGCAGCGTAGCGGGGGTGAGAACAGATACGCAGTATTTT.

CDR3 sequence: CASSALAGAQETQYF. CDR3 sequence (DNA): TGTGCCAGCAGCGCCCTAGCCGGAGCACAAGAGACCCAGTACTTC. V is TRBV7-2 and J is TRBJ2-5; tentatively, D is TRBD2 (5 bases). This CDR3 region has 15 residues. V was cut by 5 bases and J by 2 bases, with 15 bases left in between. In germline, CDR1 is SGHTA, CDR2 FQGNSA.

At least ten counts were recorded for this clonotype. The V and J genes are TRBV10-3 and TRBJ1-2; 8 bases align to TRBD1. J was trimmed by 8 bases and V by 5 bases; bases with no gene match: 7. Germline loops: CDR1 ENHRY, CDR2 SYGVKD. CDR3 length: 13 residues. The CDR3 region is CAISLDRGRGYTF. CDR3 coding DNA: TGTGCCATCAGTCTCGACAGGGGAAGGGGCTACACCTTC.

This rearrangement joins TRBV9 to TRBJ2-5, with a tentative D call TRBD1 (5 bases). This CDR3 has 13 amino acids. Germline V gene sequence: CDR1 SGDLS, CDR2 YYNGEE. V was shortened by 0 bases and J by 2 bases, with 5 bases between the two germline ends. CDR3 nucleotide sequence: TGTGCCAGCAGCGTAGGACAGCAAGAGACCCAGTACTTC. This encodes CASSVGQQETQYF.

A word on this clonotype: One end of the junction is discordant with germline, which a read error may explain. The chain uses TRBV5-1 and TRBJ1-2; D call uncertain. The germline gives CDR1 SGHRS, CDR2 YFSETQ. This CDR3 has 14 amino acids. For the CDR3, the DNA is TGTGCCAGCAGCTTAGTTAGGTTGAACTATGGCTACACCTTC. This sequence encodes CASSLVRLNYGYTF.

This clonotype was counted ten times or more. A much larger clone differs from this one at a single base, so this may be a read error. This chain connects TRBV19 to TRBJ2-7; 11 bases map to TRBD2. The CDR3 contains 14 residues. CDR1 and CDR2 (germline): LNHDA, SQIVND (reference sequence). Trimming removed 3 bases from V and 3 bases from J; junction bases left unmatched: 1. The CDR3 protein is CASSMTSGDYEQYF. The CDR3 DNA is TGTGCCAGTAGTATGACTAGCGGGGACTACGAGCAGTACTTC.

This clonotype came up a few times. The chain's CDR3 is CSAGFNNEQFF. The CDR3 DNA is TGCAGTGCGGGATTTAACAATGAGCAGTTCTTC. The chain links TRBV20-1 to TRBJ2-1; no reliable D call. This CDR3 is 11 amino acids long. Deletions cut 6 bases from V and 5 bases from J, with 8 bases between. CDR1 is DFQATT and CDR2 is SNEGSKA in the germline V gene (reference sequence).

This clonotype was seen repeatedly, ten times or more. The chain recombines TRBV19 with TRBJ2-3; the D call may be TRBD1 or TRBD2 (6 bases each). This CDR3 spans 15 amino acids. The V gene's germline CDR1 is LNHDA and CDR2 SQIVND (reference sequence). The germline V and J ends were trimmed by 7 bases and 5 bases, with 19 bases remaining between them. CDR3 nucleotide sequence: TGTGCCAGTACCCCCCATGGGGGGCGCCAAGATACGCAGTATTTT. This sequence encodes CASTPHGGRQDTQYF.

In its sample, this clonotype was seen many times. The rearrangement links TRBV20-1 to TRBJ2-5; 10 bases align to TRBD1. In germline, CDR1 is DFQATT, CDR2 SNEGSKA (reference sequence). The ends lost 0 bases at V and 3 bases at J; junction bases unmatched: 7. The length of the CDR3 is 16 residues. The CDR3 reads CSARDLAGQGKETQYF. The CDR3 nucleotides read TGCAGTGCTAGAGATTTGGCGGGACAGGGGAAAGAGACCCAGTACTTC.

The chain uses TRBV2 and TRBJ2-7; D unclear. Trimming removed 1 base at V and 1 base at J, with 8 bases between. The CDR3 is 14 residues long. Germline loops: CDR1 SNHLY, CDR2 FYNNEI. This chain's CDR3 is CASSEGPGSYEQYF. The CDR3 region has the DNA TGTGCCAGCAGTGAAGGACCGGGTTCCTACGAGCAGTACTTC.

Concerning this clonotype itself: A much larger clone lies a single base off, so this may be a read error. The rearrangement uses TRBV12-3 or TRBV12-4 and TRBJ1-1, with D possibly being TRBD1 (6 bases). Deletions cut 6 bases from V and 2 bases from J, with 10 bases between. CDR3 length: 13 amino acids. CDR3 in DNA: TGTGCCAGCAGCCGGACAGAAAACACTGAAGCTTTCTTT. Translating it yields CASSRTENTEAFF.